The clone carrying this T cell receptor (beta chain) was recorded many times. Its antigen remains unidentified. CDR3 length: 17 residues. V was clipped by 3 bases and J by 0 bases, with 15 bases between them. This record belongs to a study of T cells in Graves' hyperthyroidism and ophthalmopathy. Whole-study results and caveats: The model predicted ophthalmopathy a median around six months before onset. Among thyroid clonotypes expanded above 0.001, most also appeared in blood.

Amplification of TCR beta CDR3 regions used RNA as the template. HTBI primers were used for first-round RT-PCR of the TCR CDR3. TCRdb ran MiXCR on the multiplex PCR reads and lists one entry per CDR3 protein. Of about 420,000 distinct CDR3 sequences detected, roughly 15% appear once; the ten largest clones hold 4% to 6.5%. This sequence was found in a young woman with Graves' hyperthyroidism. V and J are TRBV12-3 or TRBV12-4 and TRBJ1-3; D is uncertain. Sequencing was done on a sample of blood. CDR3 nucleotide sequence: TGTGCCAGCAGTTTTCCCCGGCTGTGGGGCTCTGGAAACACCATATATTTT. Its protein is CASSFPRLWGSGNTIYF.